The clone carrying this T cell receptor beta chain was observed once. With 5 bases removed from V and 8 bases from J, the gap between germline ends came to 12 bases. The length of the CDR3 is 12 residues. From germline, CDR1 is SGHAT and CDR2 FQNNGV. Original processing notes: Quantification of nucleated cells was approximated via reference gene primer amplification. Repertoires were generated with immunoSEQ multiplex PCR, while TCRdb's copy carries only in-frame clones and drops some. V and J calls and clone size are as listed in that table; D and trimming were resolved from the DNA. The sample lists 85,000 to 110,000 clones, about 80% occurring once. This entry is derived from a study of blood T cell repertoires in COVID-19. Study details: Both acute and convalescent COVID-19 samples were obtained from the United States, Italy and Spain. T cells, B-cell-depleted T cells, or PBMCs provided the cDNA or gDNA that served as material.

The sequence came from a human donor in a cohort sampled during active or convalescent COVID-19. The sequenced sample consisted of peripheral blood. The rearrangement links TRBV11-2 to TRBJ1-2; D unclear. The CDR3 protein is CASSRLGSGYTF. In nucleotides, the CDR3 is TGTGCCAGCAGCCGCTTGGGGAGCGGCTACACCTTC.